The 25 T cell receptor beta chains presented below share a single source sample, sequenced in a study of blood T cell repertoires in COVID-19. Data came from immunoSEQ multiplex PCR; TCRdb stores just in-frame clones and leaves some out. The sample has a few hundred thousand clones; around 89% are singletons. The sequencing sample was made of peripheral blood. The receptors come from a man between 35 and 55 years old with acute or convalescent COVID-19.

The chain couples TRBV29-1 to TRBJ2-3, with D possibly being TRBD2 (6 bases). Germline CDR1 reads SQVTM; CDR2 reads ANQGSEA. V lost 4 bases and J lost 2, with 13 bases in between. This CDR3 is 14 amino acids long. The CDR3 reads CSVASSGTTDTQYF. The CDR3 DNA reads TGCAGCGTTGCAAGTAGCGGAACCACAGATACGCAGTATTTT.

This chain links TRBV4-2 with TRBJ1-2; D gene unclear. The CDR3 extends over 15 amino acids. V dropped 0 bases and J dropped 8 bases, with 16 bases sitting between them. Looked up from germline, CDR1 is LGHNA and CDR2 is YNFKEQ. The CDR3 nucleotides are TGTGCCAGCAGCCAAGAAACGATCGGGTCTCGGGGCTACACCTTC. Its translation: CASSQETIGSRGYTF.

CDR3 nucleotide sequence: TGCGCCAGCAGCTTAAGACAGGGGAGCAACGAGCAGTACTTC. Residues: CASSLRQGSNEQYF. This chain links TRBV5-1 with TRBJ2-7; 8 nucleotides match TRBD1. The CDR3 has 14 residues. Germline V gene sequence: CDR1 SGHRS, CDR2 YFSETQ. After removal of 2 bases from V and 5 bases from J, the junction contained 6 bases not matched to a gene.

The chain couples TRBV11-3 to TRBJ2-1, with 9 bases that match TRBD1. This CDR3 region has 15 residues. The V and J ends lost 5 bases and 3 bases, in that order; junction bases with no gene match: 5. Germline lookup yields CDR1 SGHNT and CDR2 YENEEA. The CDR3 reads CASSRGDRDYNEQFF. CDR3 nucleotides: TGTGCCAGCAGCCGCGGGGACAGGGACTACAATGAGCAGTTCTTC.

J is TRBJ2-1 and V is TRBV4-3, with a tentative D call TRBD2 (5 bases). The CDR3 extends over 17 amino acids. Germline CDR1 is LGHNA and CDR2 is YSLEER. Trimming shortened V by 6 bases and J by 0 bases, and 18 bases separated the two germline ends. In DNA, the CDR3 is TGCGCCAGCAGTTCGGCCTACGAAGGGAGCTCCTACAATGAGCAGTTCTTC. Its translation: CASSSAYEGSSYNEQFF.

This sequence joins TRBV11-2 and TRBJ1-1; unclear D gene. Germline V gene data show CDR1 as SGHAT and CDR2 as FQNNGV. The CDR3 extends over 14 amino acids. V was pared by 1 base and J by 6 bases, with 12 bases between. The CDR3: CASSLGTRPAEAFF. The CDR3 bases are TGTGCCAGCAGCTTAGGGACTAGGCCCGCTGAAGCTTTCTTT.

V is TRBV6-2 or TRBV6-3 and J is TRBJ2-7; possible D gene TRBD1, 6 bases. Between the trimmed V and J ends, which lost 2 bases and 6 bases, there was a span of 14 bases. The CDR3 is 14 residues long. In germline, CDR1 is MNHEY, CDR2 SVGEGT. The CDR3 here is CASSYLSTGSEQYF. CDR3 nucleotide sequence: TGTGCCAGCAGTTACCTTAGTACAGGGAGCGAGCAGTACTTC.

The chain is built from TRBV27 and TRBJ2-1; TRBD2 might be the D (6 bases). CDR3 length: 14 amino acids. The ends were cut back, 4 bases at V and 8 bases at J, with 15 bases in the middle. Per the germline V gene, CDR1 is MNHEY and CDR2 is SMNVEV (reference sequence). The CDR3 spells CASSSRVSSDEQFF. The CDR3 DNA is TGTGCCAGCAGTTCCCGGGTCTCTAGCGATGAGCAGTTCTTC.

The chain joins TRBV6-5 to TRBJ2-1; D may be TRBD2 (7 bases). The length of the CDR3 is 14 residues. Germline V gene data show CDR1 as MNHEY and CDR2 as SVGAGI. Trimming shortened V by 5 bases and J by 3 bases, and 11 bases separated the two germline ends. The CDR3 nucleotides are TGTGCCAGCAGTCGGGGGGCCGTCTACAATGAGCAGTTCTTC. As protein: CASSRGAVYNEQFF.

The J gene is TRBJ2-3, the V gene TRBV2; 7 nucleotides match TRBD1. CDR1 is SNHLY, CDR2 FYNNEI, per germline. The CDR3 is made up of 14 amino acids. With V trimmed by 6 bases and J by 5 bases, 8 bases remained unmatched. The CDR3 region has the DNA TGTGCCAGCAGGGGATCGACAGGGAGAGATACGCAGTATTTT. Amino acid sequence: CASRGSTGRDTQYF.

The gene calls are TRBV27 and TRBJ1-5; 9 nucleotides agree with TRBD1. V shed 8 bases and J 1 base; nucleotides not matched to a gene: 9. The CDR3 runs 16 residues. Looked up from germline, CDR1 is MNHEY and CDR2 is SMNVEV (reference sequence). CDR3 nucleotide sequence: TGTGCCAGCGGGGGGGGACAGGGAAAGAGCAATCAGCCCCAGCATTTT. Translated: CASGGGQGKSNQPQHF.

The chain links TRBV28 to TRBJ1-1; TRBD1 is a possible D gene (6 bases). CDR1 and CDR2 from the germline V gene are MDHEN and SYDVKM. This CDR3 has 16 amino acids. Trimming took off 7 bases at V and 5 bases at J, with 23 bases between the two ends. CDR3 nucleotides: TGTGCCAGCACCCTCCAGGGGAGACCACCTCAGACTGAAGCTTTCTTT. Translating it yields CASTLQGRPPQTEAFF.

The chain combines TRBV3-1 (or the pseudogene TRBV3-2) with TRBJ2-2, with D perhaps matching TRBD2 (6 bases). The CDR3 contains 10 residues. Trimming pared 8 bases from V and 9 bases from J, leaving 7 bases between. Germline V gene sequence: CDR1 LGHDT, CDR2 YNNKEL (reference sequence). The CDR3 region is CASAGRELFF. Here the CDR3 DNA reads TGTGCCAGCGCGGGAAGGGAGCTGTTTTTT.

The chain couples TRBV4-2 to TRBJ2-7; D is unclear. Germline V gene lookup returns CDR1 LGHNA and CDR2 YNFKEQ. CDR3 length: 13 amino acids. The V gene lost 2 bases and the J gene lost 3 bases, with 8 bases spanning the gap. The CDR3, as DNA: TGTGCCAGCAGCCAAACCTACAGCTACGAGCAGTACTTC. This codes for CASSQTYSYEQYF.

This rearrangement joins TRBV3-1 (or the pseudogene TRBV3-2) to TRBJ2-5; 16 bases line up with TRBD2. The CDR3 extends over 20 amino acids. The J segment lost 1 base and the V segment lost 1 base, leaving 9 bases of the junction unmatched. The germline V gene has CDR1 LGHDT and CDR2 YNNKEL (reference sequence). In DNA, the CDR3 is TGTGCCAGCAGCCAAGCATCCGGGACTAGCGGGGGGGTTACCCAAGAGACCCAGTACTTC. This translates into CASSQASGTSGGVTQETQYF.

The chain couples TRBV28 to TRBJ1-1, with D possibly matching TRBD1 (5 bases). The CDR3 has 13 residues. The V and J ends lost 6 bases and 3 bases respectively, with 11 bases between them. Germline V gene sequence: CDR1 MDHEN, CDR2 SYDVKM. The CDR3 bases are TGTGCCAGCAGGGGGCAAGGTTACACTGAAGCTTTCTTT. It is translated as CASRGQGYTEAFF.

The V gene is TRBV5-4, the J gene TRBJ2-7; D might be TRBD2 (5 bases). The CDR3 runs 14 residues. Looked up from germline, CDR1 is SGHNT and CDR2 is YYREEE (reference sequence). Trimming removed 0 bases at V and 2 bases at J, with 9 bases between. The CDR3 bases are TGTGCCAGCAGCTTGGTGGGAGCAACCTACGAGCAGTACTTC. Protein: CASSLVGATYEQYF.

The chain employs TRBV6-5 and TRBJ1-2; the match to TRBD1 covers 9 bases. CDR1 MNHEY and CDR2 SVGAGI come from the germline V gene. V trimming: 6 bases; J trimming: 4 bases; junction bases outside the gene matches: 6. This CDR3 is 14 amino acids long. DNA of the CDR3: TGTGCCAGCAGCTGGGACAGGGTGACCTATGGCTACACCTTC. Amino acids: CASSWDRVTYGYTF.

The chain recombines TRBV21-1 with TRBJ1-1; the D segment call TRBD1 is taken from the table without a DNA check. TRBV21-1 is a pseudogene segment. The CDR3 is 20 residues long. The CDR3 region has the DNA TGTGCCAGCAGGAAGCAGGCCCGACAGAGTTTTAGGTTAATGAACACTGAAGCTTTCTTT. Its protein is CASRKQARQSFRLMNTEAFF.

The chain links TRBV5-1 to TRBJ2-7; 7 bases align to TRBD1. The V gene end was trimmed by 0 bases and the J gene end by 3 bases; junction bases not matched to a gene: 6. The CDR3 consists of 15 residues. Germline V gives CDR1 SGHRS, CDR2 YFSETQ. CDR3 DNA sequence: TGCGCCAGCAGCTTGGGAGACAGGGCACACTACGAGCAGTACTTC. Translating gives CASSLGDRAHYEQYF.

The rearrangement links TRBV5-4 to TRBJ2-7, with TRBD2 matching 9 bases. Trimming at V came to 9 bases and at J to 6 bases, leaving 7 bases not matched to a gene. CDR1 is SGHNT and CDR2 is YYREEE in the germline V gene (reference sequence). The CDR3 runs 12 residues. In DNA form, the CDR3 reads TGTGCCACCGGGGTAGCGGGAGTCGAGCAGTACTTC. This translates into CATGVAGVEQYF.

The chain links TRBV18 to TRBJ1-4, with D perhaps matching TRBD1 (5 bases). Trimming pared 4 bases from V and 0 bases from J, leaving 12 bases between. This CDR3 contains 16 residues. From germline, CDR1 is KGHSH and CDR2 LQKENI. In DNA form, the CDR3 reads TGTGCCAGCTCACTTAGACAGCATGCAACTAATGAAAAACTGTTTTTT. This sequence encodes CASSLRQHATNEKLFF.

V usage is TRBV6-2 or TRBV6-3 and J usage is TRBJ2-1; D is unresolved. V lost 2 bases to trimming and J lost 2 bases, with 13 bases between them. The CDR3 totals 16 residues. Germline values: CDR1 MNHEY, CDR2 SVGEGT. The DNA of the CDR3 is TGTGCCAGCAGTTACACCGTGGTGGCCACCTACAATGAGCAGTTCTTC. Translating gives CASSYTVVATYNEQFF.

The chain is built from TRBV7-9 and TRBJ2-2, with 7 nucleotides matching TRBD2. In germline, CDR1 is SEHNR, CDR2 FQNEAQ (reference sequence). The CDR3 is 13 residues long. Trimming took 6 bases from V and 6 from J; bases not matched to a gene: 4. The CDR3 nucleotides are TGTGCCAGCAGTCCAACTAGCGCCGGGGAGCTGTTTTTT. This sequence encodes CASSPTSAGELFF.

This chain links TRBV3-1 (or the pseudogene TRBV3-2) with TRBJ2-3; 12 bases fit TRBD2. This CDR3 region has 14 residues. The J segment lost 6 bases and the V segment lost 5 bases, leaving 3 bases of the junction unmatched. Germline loops: CDR1 LGHDT, CDR2 YNNKEL (reference sequence). CDR3 nucleotides: TGTGCCAGCAGCATTACTAGCGGGGGGGATACGCAGTATTTT. This translates into CASSITSGGDTQYF.